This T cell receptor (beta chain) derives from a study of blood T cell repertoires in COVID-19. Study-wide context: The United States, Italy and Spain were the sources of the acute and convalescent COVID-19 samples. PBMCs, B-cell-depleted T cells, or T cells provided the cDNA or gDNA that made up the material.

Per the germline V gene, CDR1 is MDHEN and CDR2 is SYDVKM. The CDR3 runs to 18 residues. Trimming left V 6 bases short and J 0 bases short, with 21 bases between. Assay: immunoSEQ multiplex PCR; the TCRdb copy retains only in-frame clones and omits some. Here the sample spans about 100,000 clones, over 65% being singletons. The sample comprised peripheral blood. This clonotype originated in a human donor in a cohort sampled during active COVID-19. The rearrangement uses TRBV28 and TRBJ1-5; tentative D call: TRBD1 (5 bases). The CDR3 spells CASRPLTGTSYSNQPQHF. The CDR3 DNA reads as TGTGCCAGCAGACCGCTAACCGGGACTTCTTATAGCAATCAGCCCCAGCATTTT.